One and the same sample provided the 22 T cell receptor beta chains below, sequenced in a study of blood T cell repertoires in COVID-19. The repertoire was sequenced with immunoSEQ multiplex PCR; TCRdb's copy has only in-frame clones and lacks some. The data show approximately 100,000 clones, 89% seen once. Sequenced: peripheral blood. The receptors stem from a woman older than 75 with active COVID-19.

The sample holds one count of this clone. The chain joins TRBV10-3 to TRBJ2-1; 8 bases are shared with TRBD1. CDR1 ENHRY and CDR2 SYGVKD come from the germline V gene. The CDR3 spans 14 residues. V dropped 5 bases and J dropped 3; count of bases not matched to a gene: 3. The CDR3 coding sequence is TGTGCCATCAGTACAGGGGGGTTCTACAATGAGCAGTTCTTC. It codes for CAISTGGFYNEQFF.

The chain recombines TRBV9 with TRBJ2-3; 8 nucleotides agree with TRBD2. The V and J ends lost 4 bases and 3 bases, in that order; junction bases with no gene match: 10. There are 16 residues in the CDR3. Germline V gene data show CDR1 as SGDLS and CDR2 as YYNGEE. CDR3 nucleotides: TGTGCCAGCAGCTCCTCCTTTGCGGGAGGTACAGATACGCAGTATTTT. The encoded protein is CASSSSFAGGTDTQYF.

V usage is TRBV19 and J usage is TRBJ2-3, with 7 bases identical to TRBD2. The length of the CDR3 is 15 residues. Germline V gene sequence: CDR1 LNHDA, CDR2 SQIVND (reference sequence). V lost 11 bases, J lost 2 bases, and 13 bases stayed unmatched. The CDR3 DNA reads as TGTGCCCCAGTCTCCCGGCTAGCGGTCACAGATACGCAGTATTTT. This sequence encodes CAPVSRLAVTDTQYF.

V is TRBV7-2 and J is TRBJ2-5; D is unclear. The CDR3 contains 13 residues. Trimming stripped 3 bases from V and 3 bases from J, with 8 bases between. Germline assignment: CDR1 SGHTA and CDR2 FQGNSA. This CDR3 is CASSFLPEETQYF. The CDR3 DNA reads as TGTGCCAGCAGCTTTCTCCCCGAAGAGACCCAGTACTTC.

V gene TRBV6-5 combines with J gene TRBJ2-7; a weak D match, TRBD1 (5 bases). The ends were cut back, 0 bases at V and 2 bases at J, with 8 bases in the middle. The germline V gene encodes CDR1 MNHEY and CDR2 SVGAGI. CDR3 length: 14 amino acids. In nucleotides, the CDR3 is TGTGCCAGCAGTTACTCGAGCAGGGCCTACGAGCAGTACTTC. Protein product: CASSYSSRAYEQYF.

The chain joins TRBV7-3 to TRBJ2-2, with D maybe TRBD1 (6 bases). Trimming stripped 5 bases from V and 6 bases from J, with 19 bases between. Germline values: CDR1 SGHTA, CDR2 FQGTGA. This CDR3 contains 16 residues. The CDR3 coding sequence is TGTGCCAGCAGCGCCCCAAGGGGGAGTTTGTCCGGGGAGCTGTTTTTT. Encoded protein: CASSAPRGSLSGELFF. The full variable domain, its missing parts supplied by reference TRBV7-3 and TRBJ2-2, is GAGVSQTPSNKVTEKGKYVELRCDPISGHTALYWYRQSLGQGPEFLIYFQGTGAADDSGLPNDRFFAVRPEGSVSTLKIQRTERGDSAVYLCASSAPRGSLSGELFFGEGSRLTVL.

The V call is TRBV6-2 or TRBV6-3, the J call TRBJ2-7; D unresolved. V was cut by 2 bases and J by 2 bases, with 4 bases left in between. CDR3 size: 12 residues. The germline gives CDR1 MNHEY, CDR2 SVGEGT. CDR3 DNA sequence: TGTGCCAGCAGTTACCCGGCCTACGAGCAGTACTTC. Its translation: CASSYPAYEQYF.

The rearrangement joins TRBV6-1 to TRBJ2-6; a possible D gene is TRBD1 (6 bases). V was pared by 4 bases and J by 0 bases, with 13 bases between. Germline V CDR1 and CDR2: MNHNS, SASEGT. The CDR3 runs to 17 residues. As DNA, the CDR3 is TGTGCCAGCAGTGGTCGACAGGTTACCTCTGGGGCCAACGTCCTGACTTTC. Protein product: CASSGRQVTSGANVLTF.

The chain links TRBV12-5 to TRBJ2-5; 9 bases match TRBD2. The length of the CDR3 is 14 residues. Trimming removed 9 bases from V and 7 bases from J; junction bases left unmatched: 12. CDR1 is LGHNT and CDR2 is FRNRAP in the germline V gene. In DNA, the CDR3 is TGTGCTAGCGGGCCGGGACTAGCAGAAGGGACCCAGTACTTC. This encodes CASGPGLAEGTQYF.

CDR3 DNA sequence: TGCAGCGTCCAGACTGGGGGGAGGTTTTATGGCTACACCTTC. This gives the protein CSVQTGGRFYGYTF. The rearrangement links TRBV29-1 to TRBJ1-2, with a possible D match to TRBD1 (5 bases). The CDR3 is 14 residues long. V lost 6 bases and J 5 bases, leaving 19 bases between the germline ends. The germline V gene encodes CDR1 SQVTM and CDR2 ANQGSEA. The full variable domain, its missing parts supplied by reference TRBV29-1 and TRBJ1-2, is SAVISQKPSRDICQRGTSLTIQCQVDSQVTMMFWYRQQPGQSLTLIATANQGSEATYESGFVIDKFPISRPNLTFSTLTVSNMSPEDSSIYLCSVQTGGRFYGYTFGSGTRLTVV.

The chain combines TRBV18 with TRBJ2-3; D might be TRBD1 (5 bases). The germline V gene encodes CDR1 KGHSH and CDR2 LQKENI. This CDR3 spans 12 amino acids. Trimming removed 4 bases from V and 10 bases from J, with 12 bases in between. The CDR3 loop reads CASSLGQGPQYF. The DNA of the CDR3 is TGTGCCAGCTCACTAGGACAAGGCCCGCAGTATTTT.

J is TRBJ2-5 and V is TRBV6-1, with no clear D. Trimming pared 1 base from V and 3 bases from J, leaving 15 bases between. CDR3 length: 16 residues. Germline CDR1 is MNHNS and CDR2 is SASEGT. This CDR3 reads CASSEGAWVQKETQYF. The CDR3 DNA follows: TGTGCCAGCAGTGAAGGGGCGTGGGTCCAGAAAGAGACCCAGTACTTC.

The chain is built from TRBV6-1 and TRBJ2-7, with a weak D call TRBD1 (5 bases). The V gene's germline CDR1 is MNHNS and CDR2 SASEGT. With 2 bases removed from V and 1 base from J, the gap between germline ends came to 9 bases. This CDR3 is built from 14 residues. For the CDR3, the DNA is TGTGCCAGCAGTGAACTGGACACTTCCTACGAGCAGTACTTC. Protein sequence: CASSELDTSYEQYF.

This sequence joins TRBV28 and TRBJ2-5; 8 bases line up with TRBD1. Germline-derived CDR1 and CDR2 are MDHEN and SYDVKM. V dropped 5 bases and J dropped 4; count of bases not matched to a gene: 18. This CDR3 has 18 amino acids. CDR3 DNA sequence: TGTGCCAGCAGTCACCCCTCCACTGAGACAGGGGTGAGAGAGACCCAGTACTTC. It codes for CASSHPSTETGVRETQYF.

The V and J genes are TRBV19 and TRBJ2-2; 8 bases map to TRBD1. The germline V gene has CDR1 LNHDA and CDR2 SQIVND (reference sequence). The CDR3 is made up of 14 amino acids. The V and J ends lost 3 bases and 6 bases, in that order; junction bases with no gene match: 3. The CDR3 loop is CASSIQGASGELFF. The CDR3 DNA is TGTGCCAGTAGTATCCAGGGGGCTTCCGGGGAGCTGTTTTTT.

The chain has TRBV5-1 and TRBJ2-2; TRBD1 aligns across 8 bases. CDR1 SGHRS and CDR2 YFSETQ come from the germline V gene. This CDR3 has 17 residues. The V segment lost 1 base and the J segment 4 bases; nucleotides outside the gene matches: 9. DNA for the CDR3: TGCGCCAGCAGCTTGTCGCCCCGGACAGGGCTCACCGGGGAGCTGTTTTTT. Translation gives CASSLSPRTGLTGELFF.

The gene calls are TRBV7-3 and TRBJ2-3; tentative D call: TRBD1 (6 bases). With 5 bases removed from V and 2 bases from J, the gap between germline ends came to 14 bases. Germline V gene sequence: CDR1 SGHTA, CDR2 FQGTGA. This CDR3 comprises 15 residues. The CDR3 DNA sequence: TGTGCCAGCAGCCCCCAGGGGATAGACACAGATACGCAGTATTTT. Amino acids: CASSPQGIDTDTQYF.

V and J are TRBV7-8 and TRBJ2-2, with D hard to call. Trimming took off 1 base at V and 4 bases at J, with 13 bases between the two ends. Germline V gene lookup returns CDR1 SGHVS and CDR2 FQNEAQ. The CDR3 has 16 amino acids. The CDR3 nucleotides read TGTGCCAGCAGCTTAGGGCCCGACTCGATCACCGGGGAGCTGTTTTTT. Amino acids: CASSLGPDSITGELFF.

The gene calls are TRBV6-2 or TRBV6-3 and TRBJ1-2; 8 bases line up with TRBD1. With V trimmed by 6 bases and J by 1 base, 13 bases remained unmatched. The germline V gene encodes CDR1 MNHEY and CDR2 SVGEGT. This CDR3 has 17 amino acids. CDR3 protein: CASSRETGGEGNYGYTF. The CDR3 DNA reads as TGTGCCAGCAGCCGCGAAACAGGGGGAGAAGGTAACTATGGCTACACCTTC.

V is TRBV20-1 and J is TRBJ2-7; TRBD2 aligns across 7 bases. Germline V CDR1 and CDR2: DFQATT, SNEGSKA (reference sequence). V shed 5 bases and J 7 bases; nucleotides not matched to a gene: 5. The CDR3 spans 11 residues. CDR3 DNA: TGCAGTGCTGGGGGGGGAGCAGAGCAGTACTTC. This sequence encodes CSAGGGAEQYF.

This sequence joins TRBV5-5 and TRBJ1-1, with 10 bases aligning to TRBD1. The CDR3 contains 11 residues. Trimming removed 4 bases from V and 10 bases from J; junction bases left unmatched: 1. Looked up from germline, CDR1 is SGHKS and CDR2 is YYEKEE (reference sequence). The CDR3 coding sequence is TGTGCCAGCAGCGACAGGGGGCGAGCTTTCTTT. The encoded protein is CASSDRGRAFF.

CDR3: CASSYGRSSYEQYF. CDR3 sequence (DNA): TGTGCCAGCAGCTACGGGAGGAGCTCCTACGAGCAGTACTTC. The chain uses TRBV7-2 and TRBJ2-7, with 7 bases matching TRBD2. The V gene's germline CDR1 is SGHTA and CDR2 FQGNSA. Trimming cost V 4 bases and J 0 bases; bases outside gene matches: 3. This CDR3 has 14 amino acids.